The 18 T cell receptor beta chains below all came from one sample that was sequenced in a study of blood T cell repertoires in COVID-19. TCRdb's table, derived via immunoSEQ multiplex PCR, lists solely in-frame clones and lacks some. The sample holds hundreds of thousands of clones; around 88% are singletons and the top ten take around 4.4%. Sequencing was carried out using peripheral blood. These receptors were collected from a man aged 35 to 55 with acute or convalescent COVID-19.

The chain recombines TRBV4-2 with TRBJ2-7; 11 bases align to TRBD2. The CDR3 spans 17 residues. Losses at the gene ends were 0 bases for V and 3 bases for J; bases not matched to a gene: 7. CDR1 and CDR2 (germline): LGHNA, YNFKEQ. CDR3 bases: TGTGCCAGCAGCCAAGATCCAATGGGACTAGCGGTCTACGAGCAGTACTTC. It encodes CASSQDPMGLAVYEQYF.

This clone turned up a few times. V is TRBV27 and J is TRBJ1-5; 10 bases are shared with TRBD1. Per the germline V gene, CDR1 is MNHEY and CDR2 is SMNVEV (reference sequence). Trimming cost V 0 bases and J 7 bases; bases outside gene matches: 9. CDR3 size: 17 residues. For the CDR3, the DNA is TGTGCCAGCAGTTTATCATTTAGACAGGGGGCAGGACAGCCCCAGCATTTT. Residues: CASSLSFRQGAGQPQHF.

The chain couples TRBV6-5 to TRBJ2-3; 10 nucleotides align to TRBD1. Germline trimming cut 4 bases from V and 4 bases from J; bases unmatched to any gene: 8. Germline V gives CDR1 MNHEY, CDR2 SVGAGI. The CDR3 runs to 16 residues. CDR3 amino acids: CASSFPGTGVADTQYF. CDR3 nucleotides: TGTGCCAGCAGTTTCCCCGGGACAGGGGTTGCAGATACGCAGTATTTT.

This chain uses TRBV11-2 with TRBJ1-4, with TRBD1 identical over 11 bases. The V gene's germline CDR1 is SGHAT and CDR2 FQNNGV. The trim removed 5 bases at V and 7 bases at J, leaving 6 bases unmatched. CDR3 length: 15 amino acids. DNA of the CDR3: TGTGCCAGCAGCCTAACCGGGACAGGGGGTGAAAAACTGTTTTTT. Its translation: CASSLTGTGGEKLFF.

J is TRBJ2-3 and V is TRBV5-1; 7 bases align to TRBD2. V trimming: 4 bases; J trimming: 0 bases; junction bases outside the gene matches: 8. From germline, CDR1 is SGHRS and CDR2 YFSETQ. This CDR3 region has 16 residues. The CDR3 sequence: CASSDGGSISTDTQYF. CDR3 nucleotides: TGCGCCAGCAGCGACGGGGGGTCCATAAGCACAGATACGCAGTATTTT.

The chain links TRBV5-1 to TRBJ2-2; tentatively, D is TRBD2 (6 bases). The length of the CDR3 is 14 residues. Germline V gene lookup returns CDR1 SGHRS and CDR2 YFSETQ. V lost 4 bases and J 5 bases, leaving 12 bases between the germline ends. In DNA form, the CDR3 reads TGCGCCAGCAGCCTGGGACTTGGGACCGGGGAGCTGTTTTTT. It encodes CASSLGLGTGELFF.

The V call is TRBV9, the J call TRBJ2-2, with TRBD1 matching over 8 bases. The ends lost 4 bases at V and 4 bases at J; junction bases unmatched: 6. Per the germline V gene, CDR1 is SGDLS and CDR2 is YYNGEE. The CDR3 runs 15 residues. CDR3 amino acids: CASSLTGAFTGELFF. DNA of the CDR3: TGTGCCAGCAGCTTGACAGGGGCCTTCACCGGGGAGCTGTTTTTT.

This clone came up a few times. This chain joins TRBV2 and TRBJ2-7, with 10 bases matching TRBD1. V was pared by 4 bases and J by 1 base, with 1 base of the junction left unmatched. The CDR3 has 14 residues. Germline values: CDR1 SNHLY, CDR2 FYNNEI. In DNA form, the CDR3 reads TGTGCCAGCAGTGGGGACAGGGGTTCCTACGAGCAGTACTTC. It encodes CASSGDRGSYEQYF.

In its sample, this clone was seen once. The rearrangement joins TRBV10-1 to TRBJ2-3; 7 bases are a match to TRBD2. The junction had 7 bases not matched to a gene; V was cut back by 2 bases and J by 2 bases. The germline gives CDR1 WNHNN, CDR2 SYGVQD (reference sequence). The CDR3 is 16 amino acids. CDR3: CASSEIQRGPTDTQYF. The DNA for the CDR3 is TGCGCCAGCAGTGAGATCCAGCGGGGACCCACAGATACGCAGTATTTT.

This chain uses TRBV6-5 with TRBJ2-7, with 8 bases that match TRBD1. CDR3 size: 14 residues. The V and J ends lost 5 bases and 5 bases, in that order; junction bases with no gene match: 8. CDR1 and CDR2 (germline): MNHEY, SVGAGI. The CDR3 reads CASSRRTGSHEQYF. The CDR3 DNA reads as TGTGCCAGCAGTCGAAGGACAGGGTCCCACGAGCAGTACTTC.

The chain couples TRBV15 to TRBJ2-3; TRBD1 matches at 9 bases. Germline V gene sequence: CDR1 LNHNV, CDR2 YYDKDF (reference sequence). V trimming: 3 bases; J trimming: 0 bases; junction bases outside the gene matches: 10. The CDR3 totals 18 residues. CDR3 bases: TGTGCCACCAGCAGGGAAGGGGGACAGGGCATTAGCACAGATACGCAGTATTTT. Translated, it gives CATSREGGQGISTDTQYF.

This clone was counted a single time. The chain has TRBV9 and TRBJ2-3, with 7 bases identical to TRBD2. V lost 0 bases and J lost 7; bases outside the gene matches: 11. Germline CDR1 reads SGDLS; CDR2 reads YYNGEE. There are 16 residues in the CDR3. The CDR3 here is CASSVDPSGVTNTQYF. The CDR3 bases are TGTGCCAGCAGCGTAGATCCCAGCGGGGTCACGAATACGCAGTATTTT. Complete variable domain (other parts from reference TRBV9 and TRBJ2-3): DSGVTQTPKHLITATGQRVTLRCSPRSGDLSVYWYQQSLDQGLQFLIQYYNGEERAKGNILERFSAQQFPDLHSELNLSSLELGDSALYFCASSVDPSGVTNTQYFGPGTRLTVL.

The J gene is TRBJ2-7, the V gene TRBV6-5; 10 bases line up with TRBD1. The trim removed 6 bases at V and 4 bases at J, leaving 9 bases unmatched. Germline CDR1 is MNHEY and CDR2 is SVGAGI. CDR3 length: 15 amino acids. DNA for the CDR3: TGTGCCAGCAGCCTACTTCCGGGACAGGGGTACGAGCAGTACTTC. It codes for CASSLLPGQGYEQYF.

The V gene is TRBV20-1, the J gene TRBJ2-7, with 8 bases that match TRBD2. The CDR3 length is 14 residues. Germline-derived CDR1 and CDR2 are DFQATT and SNEGSKA (reference sequence). After removal of 3 bases from V and 5 bases from J, the junction contained 9 bases not matched to a gene. The CDR3 here is CSASLVAGINEQYF. The CDR3 DNA reads TGCAGTGCTAGTCTGGTAGCGGGGATCAACGAGCAGTACTTC.

This chain uses TRBV5-1 with TRBJ1-4; TRBD1 is a possible D gene (6 bases). The length of the CDR3 is 15 residues. Trimming pared 5 bases from V and 5 bases from J, leaving 16 bases between. Germline CDR1 reads SGHRS; CDR2 reads YFSETQ. The CDR3 DNA follows: TGCGCCAGCAGTCCCGTAGGGACATCGAATGAAAAACTGTTTTTT. Protein: CASSPVGTSNEKLFF.

The rearrangement uses TRBV7-6 and TRBJ1-4; possible D gene TRBD1, 6 bases. The CDR3 is made up of 18 amino acids. The germline V gene has CDR1 SGHVS and CDR2 FNYEAQ. V was shortened by 5 bases and J by 2 bases, with 21 bases between the two germline ends. CDR3 sequence reads: CASSPRGGAGATNEKLFF. CDR3 in DNA: TGTGCCAGCAGCCCGAGGGGGGGTGCCGGGGCGACTAATGAAAAACTGTTTTTT. The variable domain in full, completed from reference TRBV7-6 and TRBJ1-4, reads GAGVSQSPRYKVTKRGQDVALRCDPISGHVSLYWYRQALGQGPEFLTYFNYEAQQDKSGLPNDRFSAERPEGSISTLTIQRTEQRDSAMYRCASSPRGGAGATNEKLFFGSGTQLSVL.

The V and J genes are TRBV10-2 and TRBJ1-2, with D hard to call. This CDR3 has 14 residues. V was trimmed by 6 bases and J by 0 bases, leaving 11 bases between them. Germline V gene data show CDR1 as WSHSY and CDR2 as SAAADI. The CDR3 sequence: CASRGPRSNYGYTF. The CDR3, as DNA: TGCGCCAGCAGGGGCCCCCGATCTAACTATGGCTACACCTTC.

This chain joins TRBV5-6 and TRBJ2-7, with D hard to call. V lost 4 bases and J 4 bases, leaving 9 bases between the germline ends. Germline V gene lookup returns CDR1 SGHDT and CDR2 YYEEEE. The CDR3 is 12 residues long. The CDR3 loop is CASSQSRYEQYF. For the CDR3, the DNA is TGTGCCAGCAGCCAATCGCGTTACGAGCAGTACTTC.